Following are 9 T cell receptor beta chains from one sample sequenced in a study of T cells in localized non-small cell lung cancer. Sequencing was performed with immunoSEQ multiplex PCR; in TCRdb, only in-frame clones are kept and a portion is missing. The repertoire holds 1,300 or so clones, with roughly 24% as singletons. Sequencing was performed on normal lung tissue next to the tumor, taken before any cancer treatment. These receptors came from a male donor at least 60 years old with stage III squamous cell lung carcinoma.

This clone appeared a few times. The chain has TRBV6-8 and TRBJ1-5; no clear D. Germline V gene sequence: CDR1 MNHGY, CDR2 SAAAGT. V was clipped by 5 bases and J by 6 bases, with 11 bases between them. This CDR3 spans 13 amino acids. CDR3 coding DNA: TGTGCCAGCAGTGCCGACCGGGGTCAGCCCCAGCATTTT. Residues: CASSADRGQPQHF.

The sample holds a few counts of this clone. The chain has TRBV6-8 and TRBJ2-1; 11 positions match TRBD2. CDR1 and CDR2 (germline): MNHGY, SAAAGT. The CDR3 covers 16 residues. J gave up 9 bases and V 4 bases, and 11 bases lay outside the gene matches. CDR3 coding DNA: TGTGCCAGCAGTTCCCAGACTAGCGGGAAGGCCGTTGAGCAGTTCTTC. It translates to CASSSQTSGKAVEQFF.

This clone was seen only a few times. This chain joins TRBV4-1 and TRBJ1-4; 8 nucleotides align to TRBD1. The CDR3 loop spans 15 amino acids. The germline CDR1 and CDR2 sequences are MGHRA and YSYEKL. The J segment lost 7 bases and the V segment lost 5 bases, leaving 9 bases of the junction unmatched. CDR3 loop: CASSTRTGKSEKLFF. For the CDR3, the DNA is TGCGCCAGCAGCACCCGGACAGGGAAGAGTGAAAAACTGTTTTTT.

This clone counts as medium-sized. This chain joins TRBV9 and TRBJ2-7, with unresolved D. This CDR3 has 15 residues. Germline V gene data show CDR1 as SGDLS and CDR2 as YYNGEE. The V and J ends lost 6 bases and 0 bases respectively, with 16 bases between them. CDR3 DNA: TGTGCCAGCATTTCCGACCCATGGAGCTCCTACGAGCAGTACTTC. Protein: CASISDPWSSYEQYF.

The CDR3 nucleotides are TGTGCCAGCTCAGCGGGACAGGCGTCCTCCTACGAGCAGTACTTC. It specifies CASSAGQASSYEQYF. The chain uses TRBV18 and TRBJ2-7; TRBD1 matches at 8 bases. Per the germline V gene, CDR1 is KGHSH and CDR2 is LQKENI. The trim removed 5 bases at V and 0 bases at J, leaving 6 bases unmatched. This CDR3 is built from 15 residues.

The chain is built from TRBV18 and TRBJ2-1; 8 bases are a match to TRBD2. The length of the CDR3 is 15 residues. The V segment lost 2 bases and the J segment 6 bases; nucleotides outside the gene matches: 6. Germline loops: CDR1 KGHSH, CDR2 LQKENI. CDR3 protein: CASSPSTSGGNEQFF. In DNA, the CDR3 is TGTGCCAGCTCACCATCTACCAGCGGGGGCAATGAGCAGTTCTTC.

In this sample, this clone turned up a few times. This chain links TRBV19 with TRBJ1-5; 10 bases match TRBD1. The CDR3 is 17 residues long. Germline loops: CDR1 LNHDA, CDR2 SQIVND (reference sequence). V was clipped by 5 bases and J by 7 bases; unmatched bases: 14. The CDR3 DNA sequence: TGTGCCAGTAGTGGTCCGGGACAGGGGATCGTTTTACAGCCCCAGCATTTT. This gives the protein CASSGPGQGIVLQPQHF.

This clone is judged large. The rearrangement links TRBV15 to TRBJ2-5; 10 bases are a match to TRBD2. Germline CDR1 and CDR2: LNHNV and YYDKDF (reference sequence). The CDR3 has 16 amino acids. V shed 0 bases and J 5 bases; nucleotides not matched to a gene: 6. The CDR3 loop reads CATSREASGGGETQYF. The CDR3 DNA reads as TGTGCCACCAGCAGAGAGGCTAGCGGGGGTGGGGAGACCCAGTACTTC.

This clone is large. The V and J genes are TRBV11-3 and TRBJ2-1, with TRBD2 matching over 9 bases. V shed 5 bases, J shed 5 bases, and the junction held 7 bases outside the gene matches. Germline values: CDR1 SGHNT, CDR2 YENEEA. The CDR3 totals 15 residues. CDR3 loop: CASSPYGGRDNEQFF. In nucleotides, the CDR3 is TGTGCCAGCAGCCCCTATGGCGGGAGGGACAATGAGCAGTTCTTC.